This TCR beta chain was identified in a study of Graves' ophthalmopathy and Graves' hyperthyroidism. Hyperthyroidism in these 18- to 65-year-old patients was newly diagnosed, lasting under 2 months. Broader study findings: Ophthalmopathy versus stable hyperthyroidism: 13-signature model gave 85% to 90% sensitivity, 80% to 84% specificity. Also, most clonotypes expanded in the thyroid above 0.001 frequency appeared in blood.

RNA transcripts were the template, and TCR beta CDR3 regions were amplified from them. RT-PCR was first run with HTBI primers, then multiplex PCR in a second round. TCRdb independently ran MiXCR on the multiplex PCR reads; one entry per CDR3 protein. The sample carries a few hundred thousand distinct CDR3 sequences, about 17% recorded once. Germline assignment: CDR1 MNHEY and CDR2 SVGAGI. V lost 3 bases and J 6 bases, leaving 17 bases between the germline ends. This CDR3 region has 15 residues. This clonotype was observed many times. Its antigen is undetermined. The J gene is TRBJ1-1, the V gene TRBV6-5; maybe TRBD1 (6 bases). Material: peripheral blood. This TCR derives from an adult woman with stable Graves' hyperthyroidism. This CDR3 reads CASSYSGARGAEAFF. The DNA of the CDR3 is TGTGCCAGCAGTTATTCAGGGGCGCGTGGCGCTGAAGCTTTCTTT.